Below are 22 T cell receptor beta chains sequenced from a single sample in a study of OX40 agonist ivuxolimab in advanced cancers. Assay: immunoSEQ multiplex PCR; the TCRdb copy retains only in-frame clones and omits some. In the table there are about 81,000 clones, 88% of which are singletons. The sample consisted of CD4+ or CD8+ T cells sorted from blood, taken in a trial of the OX40 agonist ivuxolimab. These receptors came from an adult with an advanced solid tumor such as melanoma, head and neck, liver or kidney cancer.

Comment on this clone: Since no conserved phenylalanine or tryptophan closes the CDR3, a read error is the likely cause. The V gene is TRBV6-1, the J gene TRBJ1-6, with D hard to call. This CDR3 contains 15 residues. CDR1 and CDR2 (germline): MNHNS, SASEGT. V lost 5 bases to trimming and J lost 2 bases, with 10 bases between them. In DNA, the CDR3 is TGTGCCAGCAGTCTGGACGGTGCCTATAATTCACCCCTCCACCTT. It translates to CASSLDGAYNSPLHL.

The V and J genes are TRBV5-1 and TRBJ1-1; 9 bases align to TRBD1. Losses at the gene ends were 7 bases for V and 0 bases for J; bases not matched to a gene: 10. Germline CDR1 reads SGHRS; CDR2 reads YFSETQ. The CDR3 loop spans 16 amino acids. CDR3 bases: TGCGCCAGCTCCCCTGAGGGACAGGGAATGAACACTGAAGCTTTCTTT. Translating it yields CASSPEGQGMNTEAFF.

This clone was recorded a few times. The CDR3 protein is CASSLGTGGSNQPQHF. CDR3 sequence (DNA): TGTGCCAGCTCACTCGGGACAGGGGGCAGCAATCAGCCCCAGCATTTT. The rearrangement uses TRBV18 and TRBJ1-5, with 12 nucleotides matching TRBD1. V dropped 4 bases and J dropped 1; count of bases not matched to a gene: 2. In germline, CDR1 is KGHSH, CDR2 LQKENI. This CDR3 is built from 16 residues.

This clone has more than one count but fewer than ten. The V call is TRBV4-2, the J call TRBJ1-4; 9 bases agree with TRBD1. The CDR3 contains 22 residues. After removal of 0 bases from V and 0 bases from J, the junction contained 17 bases not matched to a gene. The germline gives CDR1 LGHNA, CDR2 YNFKEQ. The CDR3 protein is CASSQDWHPGGGQGPTNEKLFF. For the CDR3, the DNA is TGTGCCAGCAGCCAAGATTGGCACCCGGGGGGGGGACAGGGCCCAACTAATGAAAAACTGTTTTTT.

This clone was counted a single time. The V and J genes are TRBV6-4 and TRBJ2-3; 11 positions agree with TRBD1. After removal of 6 bases from V and 0 bases from J, the junction contained 2 bases not matched to a gene. The CDR3 is 15 amino acids. CDR1 and CDR2 from the germline V gene are MRHNA and SNTAGT. CDR3 bases: TGTGCCAGCAGAGGACAGGGGGCGAGCACAGATACGCAGTATTTT. Its protein is CASRGQGASTDTQYF.

The chain links TRBV28 to TRBJ1-1; a possible D gene is TRBD1 (5 bases). Germline values: CDR1 MDHEN, CDR2 SYDVKM. CDR3 length: 13 residues. V gave up 6 bases and J gave up 5 bases, with 13 bases separating them. The CDR3 region is CASSQGISTEAFF. The CDR3 DNA follows: TGTGCCAGCAGCCAGGGAATAAGTACTGAAGCTTTCTTT.

The J gene is TRBJ1-1, the V gene TRBV5-1, with D maybe TRBD1 (6 bases). In germline, CDR1 is SGHRS, CDR2 YFSETQ. CDR3 length equals 13 residues. Between the trimmed V and J ends, which lost 4 bases and 3 bases, there was a span of 10 bases. CDR3 amino acids: CASSMRGDTEAFF. The DNA for the CDR3 is TGCGCCAGCAGCATGAGGGGGGACACTGAAGCTTTCTTT.

This clone has a single count. The chain joins TRBV6-6 to TRBJ2-1; TRBD1 or TRBD2 may be the D gene (6 bases each). This CDR3 comprises 16 residues. Trimming took 5 bases from V and 7 from J, leaving 21 bases between them. Germline V lookup: CDR1 MNHNY, CDR2 SVGAGI (reference sequence). CDR3 in DNA: TGTGCCAGCAGTCCCCCGGGGGCCGACCCCTCTAATGAGCAGTTCTTC. Translated, it gives CASSPPGADPSNEQFF.

This chain uses TRBV18 with TRBJ2-7; either TRBD1 or TRBD2 may fit D (5 bases each). CDR3 length equals 14 residues. V lost 0 bases to trimming and J lost 8 bases, with 14 bases between them. Germline CDR1 and CDR2: KGHSH and LQKENI. CDR3 DNA sequence: TGTGCCAGCTCACCACCGGGACCCCTACTTAAGCAGTACTTC. Amino acid sequence: CASSPPGPLLKQYF.

This rearrangement joins TRBV4-1 to TRBJ2-1; D possibly matches TRBD1 or TRBD2 (5 bases each). CDR1 and CDR2 from the germline V gene are MGHRA and YSYEKL. The length of the CDR3 is 13 residues. Trimming took off 10 bases at V and 6 bases at J, with 16 bases between the two ends. The CDR3 reads CATVGGVGNEQFF. The DNA for the CDR3 is TGCGCCACCGTTGGGGGTGTCGGCAATGAGCAGTTCTTC.

The chain links TRBV2 to TRBJ1-4; tentatively, D is TRBD1 (5 bases). This CDR3 comprises 14 residues. V lost 7 bases to trimming and J lost 6 bases, with 15 bases between them. Germline V lookup: CDR1 SNHLY, CDR2 FYNNEI. CDR3 protein: CASTIVGVDEKLFF. The CDR3 nucleotides are TGTGCCAGCACTATAGTAGGGGTTGATGAAAAACTGTTTTTT. Full variable domain (rest looked up from reference TRBV2 and TRBJ1-4): EPEVTQTPSHQVTQMGQEVILRCVPISNHLYFYWYRQILGQKVEFLVSFYNNEISEKSEIFDDQFSVERPDGSNFTLKIRSTKLEDSAMYFCASTIVGVDEKLFFGSGTQLSVL.

This chain connects TRBV5-4 to TRBJ2-3, with D possibly being TRBD1 (6 bases). V was cut by 4 bases and J by 2 bases, with 23 bases left in between. The germline CDR1 and CDR2 sequences are SGHNT and YYREEE (reference sequence). The CDR3 totals 18 residues. The DNA of the CDR3 is TGTGCCAGCAGCCCCCAACAGGGCGGACCCTATCTCACAGATACGCAGTATTTT. Its translation: CASSPQQGGPYLTDTQYF.

Only one count was recorded for this clone. The chain couples TRBV7-3 to TRBJ2-3, with unresolved D. The germline V gene encodes CDR1 SGHTA and CDR2 FQGTGA. V was clipped by 4 bases and J by 2 bases, with 10 bases between them. CDR3 size: 14 residues. In DNA, the CDR3 is TGTGCCAGCAGCTCTAAACTTCTCACAGATACGCAGTATTTT. Translated: CASSSKLLTDTQYF.

The chain is built from TRBV7-3 and TRBJ1-1; D might be TRBD1 (5 bases). Germline V gives CDR1 SGHTA, CDR2 FQGTGA. Between the trimmed V and J ends, which lost 6 bases and 0 bases, there was a span of 14 bases. The CDR3 sequence is 15 residues long. The DNA for the CDR3 is TGTGCCAGCAGACTCGACAGCTCCATGAACACTGAAGCTTTCTTT. Protein product: CASRLDSSMNTEAFF.

The gene calls are TRBV2 and TRBJ1-4; 7 bases are a match to TRBD1. The CDR3 is 15 amino acids. Germline CDR1 reads SNHLY; CDR2 reads FYNNEI. V was pared by 8 bases and J by 0 bases, with 6 bases of the junction left unmatched. Here the CDR3 reads CASWGTDATNEKLFF. The CDR3 DNA reads as TGTGCCAGCTGGGGGACAGATGCAACTAATGAAAAACTGTTTTTT.

The rearrangement uses TRBV5-4 and TRBJ1-2; D uncertain. CDR1 is SGHNT and CDR2 is YYREEE in the germline V gene (reference sequence). V was shortened by 0 bases and J by 4 bases, with 16 bases between the two germline ends. The CDR3 sequence is 16 residues long. The CDR3 region has the DNA TGTGCCAGCAGCTTGGCTCTCTCAGGACTTGGCTATGGCTACACCTTC. Amino acid sequence: CASSLALSGLGYGYTF. Full variable domain (missing parts from reference TRBV5-4 and TRBJ1-2): ETGVTQSPTHLIKTRGQQVTLRCSSQSGHNTVSWYQQALGQGPQFIFQYYREEENGRGNFPPRFSGLQFPNYSSELNVNALELDDSALYLCASSLALSGLGYGYTFGSGTRLTVV.

This clone showed up just once. V usage is TRBV7-2 and J usage is TRBJ2-7, with D perhaps TRBD1 (6 bases). Germline values: CDR1 SGHTA, CDR2 FQGNSA. The CDR3 extends over 15 amino acids. The V gene lost 5 bases and the J gene lost 6 bases, with 20 bases spanning the gap. The DNA for the CDR3 is TGTGCCAGCAGCCCCCAGGGGTCCGTCTCTAGCGAGCAGTACTTC. Residues: CASSPQGSVSSEQYF. The variable domain in full, with the rest retrieved from reference TRBV7-2 and TRBJ2-7, is GAGVSQSPSNKVTEKGKDVELRCDPISGHTALYWYRQSLGQGLEFLIYFQGNSAPDKSGLPSDRFSAERTGGSVSTLTIQRTQQEDSAVYLCASSPQGSVSSEQYFGPGTRLTVT.

This clone was picked up a small number of times. J is TRBJ2-7 and V is TRBV5-4, with D possibly being TRBD2 (5 bases). The CDR3 is made up of 13 amino acids. V lost 5 bases and J 3 bases, leaving 12 bases between the germline ends. Germline loops: CDR1 SGHNT, CDR2 YYREEE (reference sequence). CDR3 DNA sequence: TGTGCCAGCAGTCTTGGCGGAGGCTACGAGCAGTACTTC. This gives the protein CASSLGGGYEQYF.

V and J are TRBV4-3 and TRBJ2-1; 9 bases agree with TRBD1. CDR3 size: 14 residues. Germline loops: CDR1 LGHNA, CDR2 YSLEER. J gave up 5 bases and V 1 base, and 0 bases lay outside the gene matches. In DNA, the CDR3 is TGCGCCAGCAGCCAAGGGGACAGGGACAATGAGCAGTTCTTC. Its protein is CASSQGDRDNEQFF.

The rearrangement uses TRBV18 and TRBJ2-7; D gene ambiguous. The germline V gene has CDR1 KGHSH and CDR2 LQKENI. This CDR3 is 14 amino acids long. V lost 3 bases to trimming and J lost 6 bases, with 15 bases between them. CDR3 sequence reads: CASSPASLSGEQYF. The CDR3 nucleotides are TGTGCCAGCTCACCCGCCAGTTTGTCTGGCGAGCAGTACTTC.

This chain links TRBV4-1 with TRBJ2-5; D is tentatively TRBD1 or TRBD2 (5 bases each). There are 14 residues in the CDR3. Between the trimmed V and J ends, which lost 4 bases and 3 bases, there was a span of 12 bases. Germline CDR1 is MGHRA and CDR2 is YSYEKL. CDR3: CASSLGAGKETQYF. As DNA, the CDR3 is TGCGCCAGCAGCCTCGGGGCAGGTAAAGAGACCCAGTACTTC.

This rearrangement joins TRBV5-6 to TRBJ2-1; a possible D gene is TRBD1 (7 bases). Trimming stripped 0 bases from V and 0 bases from J, with 16 bases between. This CDR3 comprises 18 residues. The V gene's germline CDR1 is SGHDT and CDR2 YYEEEE. For the CDR3, the DNA is TGTGCCAGCAGCTTGGAATCTAGCGCAGGGGGCTCCTACAATGAGCAGTTCTTC. Its translation is CASSLESSAGGSYNEQFF.